A selection of T cell receptor beta chains follows, all from one sample in a study of T cell changes during pregnancy in multiple sclerosis. Repertoires were generated with immunoSEQ multiplex PCR, while TCRdb's copy carries only in-frame clones and drops some. The data hold 30,000 to 35,000 clones, with over 85% observed a single time. The starting material was CD8+ T cells from peripheral blood mononuclear cells, obtained in the third trimester of pregnancy. These TCRs come from a female donor with multiple sclerosis, enrolled in a pregnancy study. CDR3s include the opening cysteine and the closing phenylalanine or tryptophan. The D gene is left open where the match is weak. Not every row has a clone size; where given, it reads once, few, many or a size class.

CASSLGTPYEQYF | TGTGCCAGCAGCCTCGGGACACCCTACGAGCAGTACTTC | TRBV5-6 | . | TRBJ2-7 | .
CASSRSGTPGNEQFF | TGTGCCAGCAGCCGCAGCGGGACCCCAGGGAATGAGCAGTTCTTC | TRBV9 | TRBD2 | TRBJ2-1 | .
CASAGQGGYEQYF | TGTGCCAGCGCCGGACAGGGTGGGTACGAGCAGTACTTC | TRBV25-1 | TRBD1 | TRBJ2-7 | .
CASSFGDRGGNQPQHF | TGTGCCAGCAGCTTCGGAGACAGGGGGGGCAATCAGCCCCAGCATTTT | TRBV7-9 | TRBD1 | TRBJ1-5 | .
CASSARQPESGYTF | TGTGCCAGCAGCGCCAGACAGCCGGAAAGCGGCTACACCTTC | TRBV9 | . | TRBJ1-2 | .
CASADNLETQYF | TGTGCCAGCGCGGACAACTTAGAGACCCAGTACTTC | TRBV7-7 | . | TRBJ2-5 | .
CASSLSRQVYPGNTIYF | TGTGCCAGCAGCTTGTCCAGGCAGGTTTATCCCGGAAACACCATATATTTT | TRBV7-2 | . | TRBJ1-3 | .
CASSHGQGYMNTEAFF | TGTGCCAGCAGCCACGGACAGGGATACATGAACACTGAAGCTTTCTTT | TRBV9 | TRBD1 | TRBJ1-1 | .
CASNQGGYGYTF | TGTGCCAGCAACCAGGGAGGGTATGGCTACACCTTC | TRBV14 | . | TRBJ1-2 | .
CASSEPGWREQYF | TGTGCCAGCAGTGAACCAGGGTGGCGGGAGCAGTACTTC | TRBV2 | . | TRBJ2-7 | few